This T cell receptor beta chain was obtained from a study of cytomegalovirus exposure and HLA in healthy donors. At the level of the study: About 83 million unique TCRs from HLA-typed donors made up an early data release. Study-wide findings and caveats: In a later analysis, HLA-associated beta chains showed higher expansion and lower generation probabilities than comparable chains. Researchers catalogued about 160 TCR beta chains as cytomegalovirus-associated.

Samples came from healthy bone marrow donors. With 60 Vbeta and 13 Jbeta primers, the PCR was carried out. Data came from immunoSEQ multiplex PCR; TCRdb stores just in-frame clones and leaves some out. This table holds about 160,000 clones, roughly 84% found once. Notes on this clone: Its antigen is unidentified.

The CDR3 has 14 residues. Per the germline V gene, CDR1 is PRHDT and CDR2 is FYEKMQ (reference sequence). The chain has TRBV13 and TRBJ2-5, with TRBD1 as a possible D gene (6 bases). The better agreement between TRBJ2-7 and the DNA end casts doubt on the J call. The source of this sequence is a boy aged 2 to 10 in good health and CMV-seronegative. Sequenced sample: PBMCs. CDR3 sequence: CASSLRQGLGEQYF. As DNA, the CDR3 is TGTGCCAGCAGCTTAAGGCAGGGGCTCGGCGAGCAGTACTTC.